The rows below give T cell receptor beta chains drawn from one sample of a study of early T cells in non-severe SARS-CoV-2 infection. One entry per CDR3 protein, called by TCRdb with MiXCR from the 5' RACE reads. The repertoire consists of roughly 35,000 distinct CDR3 sequences, with 5.8% occurring once and the leading ten covering roughly 24%. Sequencing was performed on whole blood. The receptor source for this set is an adult who was a healthcare worker with PCR-confirmed SARS-CoV-2 infection or an uninfected control (not recorded which). The CDR3 runs from the conserved cysteine through the conserved F or W. The D gene is left open where the match is weak. Only part of the rows carry a size: once, few, many, or a class if the clone is expanded.

cdr3_aa: CASVPDRGRRNYGYTF
cdr3_nt: TGTGCTAGTGTTCCGGACAGGGGGAGACGTAACTATGGCTACACCTTC
clone_size: -
d_call: TRBD1
j_call: TRBJ1-2
v_call: TRBV12-5

cdr3_aa: CASSYRFYNSPLHF
cdr3_nt: TGTGCCAGCAGCTACAGGTTTTATAATTCACCCCTCCACTTT
clone_size: many
d_call: -
j_call: TRBJ1-6
v_call: TRBV5-6

cdr3_aa: CASSSDTRSSYNSPLHF
cdr3_nt: TGTGCCAGCAGCTCCGACACCCGGAGCTCCTATAATTCACCCCTCCACTTT
clone_size: many
d_call: -
j_call: TRBJ1-6
v_call: TRBV7-2

cdr3_aa: CSARDRQGARSPLHF
cdr3_nt: TGCAGTGCTAGAGATCGCCAGGGGGCGAGGTCACCCCTCCACTTT
clone_size: many
d_call: TRBD1
j_call: TRBJ1-6
v_call: TRBV20-1

cdr3_aa: CSARDLANTIYF
cdr3_nt: TGCAGTGCTCGCGACCTTGCAAACACCATATATTTT
clone_size: -
d_call: -
j_call: TRBJ1-3
v_call: TRBV20-1

cdr3_aa: CAIGAMTYNEQFF
cdr3_nt: TGTGCCATTGGGGCTATGACCTACAATGAGCAGTTCTTC
clone_size: many
d_call: -
j_call: TRBJ2-1
v_call: TRBV10-3

cdr3_aa: CASMPRSGASYEQYF
cdr3_nt: TGTGCCAGCATGCCTAGGAGCGGGGCCTCCTACGAGCAGTACTTC
clone_size: few
d_call: TRBD2
j_call: TRBJ2-7
v_call: TRBV7-2

cdr3_aa: CASSQTGTATDTQYF
cdr3_nt: TGTGCCAGCAGCCAAACGGGGACAGCCACAGATACGCAGTATTTT
clone_size: many
d_call: TRBD1
j_call: TRBJ2-3
v_call: TRBV11-2

cdr3_aa: CASSPGTPLGAKNIQYF
cdr3_nt: TGTGCCAGCAGTCCCGGGACCCCACTGGGGGCCAAAAACATTCAGTACTTC
clone_size: -
d_call: -
j_call: TRBJ2-4
v_call: TRBV6-6

cdr3_aa: CASSPRGSTDTQYF
cdr3_nt: TGTGCCAGCAGTCCCAGGGGTAGCACAGATACGCAGTATTTT
clone_size: many
d_call: -
j_call: TRBJ2-3
v_call: TRBV27

cdr3_aa: CASSLREETQYF
cdr3_nt: TGTGCCAGCAGTTTGAGAGAAGAGACCCAGTACTTC
clone_size: many
d_call: -
j_call: TRBJ2-5
v_call: TRBV6-2/TRBV6-3

cdr3_aa: CASSSSSGRYDEQFF
cdr3_nt: TGTGCCAGCAGCTCGTCTAGCGGGAGGTATGATGAGCAGTTCTTC
clone_size: few
d_call: TRBD2
j_call: TRBJ2-1
v_call: TRBV11-1

cdr3_aa: CATSHTNRPYEQYF
cdr3_nt: TGTGCCACCTCCCATACCAACAGGCCCTACGAGCAGTACTTC
clone_size: many
d_call: -
j_call: TRBJ2-7
v_call: TRBV19

cdr3_aa: CASHRDRSYGYTF
cdr3_nt: TGTGCCTCCCACCGGGACAGGTCATATGGCTACACCTTC
clone_size: many
d_call: TRBD1
j_call: TRBJ1-2
v_call: TRBV30

cdr3_aa: CAWSVRITGGYGYTF
cdr3_nt: TGTGCCTGGAGTGTACGGATTACAGGAGGGTATGGCTACACCTTC
clone_size: many
d_call: -
j_call: TRBJ1-2
v_call: TRBV30

cdr3_aa: CASSSRQGANPLFF
cdr3_nt: TGTGCCAGCAGTTCGAGACAGGGGGCGAACCCTCTGTTTTTT
clone_size: many
d_call: TRBD1
j_call: TRBJ2-2
v_call: TRBV12-3/TRBV12-4

cdr3_aa: CASTPPGRATGANVLTF
cdr3_nt: TGTGCCAGTACCCCCCCGGGGAGGGCAACTGGGGCCAACGTCCTGACTTTC
clone_size: many
d_call: TRBD2
j_call: TRBJ2-6
v_call: TRBV19

cdr3_aa: CASSLAGGPAEQYF
cdr3_nt: TGTGCCAGCAGCTTAGCGGGAGGGCCGGCCGAGCAGTACTTC
clone_size: many
d_call: TRBD2
j_call: TRBJ2-7
v_call: TRBV11-2

cdr3_aa: CAWSQGNYGYTF
cdr3_nt: TGTGCCTGGAGCCAGGGGAACTATGGCTACACCTTC
clone_size: many
d_call: -
j_call: TRBJ1-2
v_call: TRBV30

cdr3_aa: CSAPAPGTGSDTQYF
cdr3_nt: TGCAGTGCGCCGGCTCCCGGGACAGGGTCAGATACGCAGTATTTT
clone_size: many
d_call: TRBD1
j_call: TRBJ2-3
v_call: TRBV20-1

cdr3_aa: CASSEGQARHEQFF
cdr3_nt: TGTGCCAGCAGCGAGGGACAGGCAAGGCATGAGCAGTTCTTC
clone_size: many
d_call: TRBD1
j_call: TRBJ2-1
v_call: TRBV7-9

cdr3_aa: CSASLGLTYEQYF
cdr3_nt: TGCAGTGCTAGCCTGGGATTAACCTACGAGCAGTACTTC
clone_size: many
d_call: -
j_call: TRBJ2-7
v_call: TRBV20-1

cdr3_aa: CASSQARAKLFF
cdr3_nt: TGTGCCAGCAGCCAAGCCAGGGCTAAACTGTTTTTT
clone_size: many
d_call: -
j_call: TRBJ1-4
v_call: TRBV3-1

cdr3_aa: CASSIGGGRPDTQYF
cdr3_nt: TGTGCCAGTAGTATAGGTGGCGGGAGACCAGATACGCAGTATTTT
clone_size: many
d_call: TRBD2
j_call: TRBJ2-3
v_call: TRBV19

cdr3_aa: CASSVGQRGETQYF
cdr3_nt: TGTGCCAGTAGTGTTGGACAGCGCGGCGAGACCCAGTACTTC
clone_size: -
d_call: -
j_call: TRBJ2-5
v_call: TRBV19

cdr3_aa: CAISESWAEAFF
cdr3_nt: TGTGCCATCAGTGAGTCTTGGGCTGAAGCTTTCTTT
clone_size: many
d_call: -
j_call: TRBJ1-1
v_call: TRBV10-3

cdr3_aa: CASSLETGGNTEAFF
cdr3_nt: TGTGCCAGCAGCTTAGAAACAGGGGGTAACACTGAAGCTTTCTTT
clone_size: -
d_call: TRBD1
j_call: TRBJ1-1
v_call: TRBV7-6

cdr3_aa: CASSLWDSSYNEQFF
cdr3_nt: TGTGCCAGCAGCTTATGGGACAGCTCCTACAATGAGCAGTTCTTC
clone_size: many
d_call: TRBD1
j_call: TRBJ2-1
v_call: TRBV7-9

cdr3_aa: CSARDSSSLAGGGIYEQYF
cdr3_nt: TGCAGTGCTAGAGATTCATCCTCTCTAGCGGGAGGGGGGATCTACGAGCAGTACTTC
clone_size: many
d_call: TRBD2
j_call: TRBJ2-7
v_call: TRBV20-1

cdr3_aa: CASSQLAGARNEQFF
cdr3_nt: TGTGCCAGCAGTCAACTAGCGGGAGCCAGAAATGAGCAGTTCTTC
clone_size: many
d_call: TRBD2
j_call: TRBJ2-1
v_call: TRBV12-3/TRBV12-4

cdr3_aa: CSARDRTYEQYF
cdr3_nt: TGCAGTGCTAGGGACAGAACCTACGAGCAGTACTTC
clone_size: -
d_call: -
j_call: TRBJ2-7
v_call: TRBV20-1

cdr3_aa: CASSFEDGYGYTF
cdr3_nt: TGTGCCAGCAGCTTTGAAGATGGCTATGGCTACACCTTC
clone_size: many
d_call: -
j_call: TRBJ1-2
v_call: TRBV7-3

cdr3_aa: CASSLWGGSSYNEQFF
cdr3_nt: TGTGCCAGCAGCCTCTGGGGGGGGAGCTCCTACAATGAGCAGTTCTTC
clone_size: few
d_call: TRBD2
j_call: TRBJ2-1
v_call: TRBV7-9

cdr3_aa: CSVEAQPNYYGYTF
cdr3_nt: TGCAGCGTTGAAGCACAGCCGAATTACTATGGCTACACCTTC
clone_size: -
d_call: -
j_call: TRBJ1-2
v_call: TRBV29-1

cdr3_aa: CASSSNRGGNTEAFF
cdr3_nt: TGTGCCAGCAGTTCAAACAGGGGAGGCAACACTGAAGCTTTCTTT
clone_size: -
d_call: TRBD1
j_call: TRBJ1-1
v_call: TRBV12-3/TRBV12-4

cdr3_aa: CAITRTDSYEQYF
cdr3_nt: TGTGCCATCACAAGGACAGACTCCTACGAGCAGTACTTC
clone_size: many
d_call: -
j_call: TRBJ2-7
v_call: TRBV2

cdr3_aa: CASGRDTYYGYTF
cdr3_nt: TGTGCCAGCGGACGGGATACCTACTATGGCTACACCTTC
clone_size: many
d_call: -
j_call: TRBJ1-2
v_call: TRBV27

cdr3_aa: CASSEDVGTQYF
cdr3_nt: TGTGCCAGCAGTGAGGACGTGGGGACCCAGTACTTC
clone_size: few
d_call: -
j_call: TRBJ2-5
v_call: TRBV2

cdr3_aa: CASSPVRAGGREQYF
cdr3_nt: TGTGCCAGCAGCCCCGTCCGGGCGGGGGGGCGCGAGCAGTACTTC
clone_size: many
d_call: TRBD2
j_call: TRBJ2-7
v_call: TRBV4-2

cdr3_aa: CASSQGTGGYEQYF
cdr3_nt: TGTGCCAGCAGTCAGGGGACAGGGGGCTACGAGCAGTACTTC
clone_size: -
d_call: TRBD1
j_call: TRBJ2-7
v_call: TRBV28

cdr3_aa: CASSEARGLTTEAFF
cdr3_nt: TGTGCCAGCAGTGAAGCAAGGGGTCTCACCACTGAAGCTTTCTTT
clone_size: few
d_call: -
j_call: TRBJ1-1
v_call: TRBV2

cdr3_aa: CASSGDGTGGGYGYTF
cdr3_nt: TGTGCCAGCAGTGGCGACGGGACAGGAGGAGGCTATGGCTACACCTTC
clone_size: many
d_call: TRBD1
j_call: TRBJ1-2
v_call: TRBV6-1

cdr3_aa: CASSQYHTSSYEQYF
cdr3_nt: TGTGCCAGCAGCCAATACCACACAAGCTCCTACGAGCAGTACTTC
clone_size: -
d_call: -
j_call: TRBJ2-7
v_call: TRBV3-1

cdr3_aa: CASSPPGGWNTEAFF
cdr3_nt: TGTGCCAGCAGCCCTCCCGGCGGGTGGAACACTGAAGCTTTCTTT
clone_size: -
d_call: -
j_call: TRBJ1-1
v_call: TRBV7-9

cdr3_aa: CASSPRGGLLGEQYF
cdr3_nt: TGTGCCAGCAGCCCTCGCGGCGGACTCCTAGGCGAGCAGTACTTC
clone_size: many
d_call: -
j_call: TRBJ2-7
v_call: TRBV7-9